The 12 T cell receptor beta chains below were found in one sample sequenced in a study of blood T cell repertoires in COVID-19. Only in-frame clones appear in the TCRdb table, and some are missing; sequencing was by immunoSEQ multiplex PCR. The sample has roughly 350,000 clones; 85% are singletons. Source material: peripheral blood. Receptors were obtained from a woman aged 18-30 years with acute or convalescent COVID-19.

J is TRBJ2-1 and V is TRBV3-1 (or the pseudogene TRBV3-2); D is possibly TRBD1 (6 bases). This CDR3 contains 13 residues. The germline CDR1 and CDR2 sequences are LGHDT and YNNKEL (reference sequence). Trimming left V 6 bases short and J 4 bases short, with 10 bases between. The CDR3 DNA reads TGTGCCAGCAGACAGGACAGATACAATGAGCAGTTCTTC. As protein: CASRQDRYNEQFF.

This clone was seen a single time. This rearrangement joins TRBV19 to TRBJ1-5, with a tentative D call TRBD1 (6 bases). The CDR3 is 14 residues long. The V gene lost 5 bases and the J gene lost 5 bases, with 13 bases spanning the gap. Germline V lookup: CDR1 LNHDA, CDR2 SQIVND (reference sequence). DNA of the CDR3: TGTGCCAGTAGTCGGAGGGGGGGAGATCAGCCCCAGCATTTT. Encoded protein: CASSRRGGDQPQHF.

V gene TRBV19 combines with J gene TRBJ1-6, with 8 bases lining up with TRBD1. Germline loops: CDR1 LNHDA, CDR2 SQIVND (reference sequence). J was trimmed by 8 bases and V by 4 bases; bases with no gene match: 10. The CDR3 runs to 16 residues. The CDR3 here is CASSTRTDRVDSPLHF. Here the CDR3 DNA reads TGTGCCAGTAGTACGAGAACGGACAGGGTAGATTCACCCCTCCACTTT. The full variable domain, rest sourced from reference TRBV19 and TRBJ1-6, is DGGITQSPKYLFRKEGQNVTLSCEQNLNHDAMYWYRQDPGQGLRLIYYSQIVNDFQKGDIAEGYSVSREKKESFPLTVTSAQKNPTAFYLCASSTRTDRVDSPLHFGNGTRLTVT.

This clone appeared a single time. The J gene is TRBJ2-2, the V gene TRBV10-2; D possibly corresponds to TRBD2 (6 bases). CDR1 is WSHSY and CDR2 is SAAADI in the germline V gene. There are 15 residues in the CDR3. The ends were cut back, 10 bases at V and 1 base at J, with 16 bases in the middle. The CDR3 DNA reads TGCGCCACCCCCGTCGGGGGTGGGAACACCGGGGAGCTGTTTTTT. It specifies CATPVGGGNTGELFF.

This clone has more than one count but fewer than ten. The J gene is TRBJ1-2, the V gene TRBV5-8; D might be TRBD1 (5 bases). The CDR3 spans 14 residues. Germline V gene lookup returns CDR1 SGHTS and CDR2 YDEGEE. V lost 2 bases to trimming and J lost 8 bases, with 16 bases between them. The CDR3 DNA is TGTGCCAGCAGCTTACCCGACAGATGGTCCGGCTACACCTTC. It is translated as CASSLPDRWSGYTF.

The CDR3: CASSAGQENIQYF. In DNA, the CDR3 is TGTGCCAGCAGCGCCGGACAGGAAAACATTCAGTACTTC. The chain uses TRBV5-4 and TRBJ2-4; 7 nucleotides match TRBD1. This CDR3 is 13 amino acids long. J lost 5 bases, V lost 4 bases, and 3 bases had no gene match. CDR1 and CDR2 from the germline V gene are SGHNT and YYREEE (reference sequence).

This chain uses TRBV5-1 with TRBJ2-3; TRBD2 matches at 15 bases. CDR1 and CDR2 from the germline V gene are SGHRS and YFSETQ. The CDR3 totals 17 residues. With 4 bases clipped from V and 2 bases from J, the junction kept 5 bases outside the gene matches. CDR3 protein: CASSEGTSGGITDTQYF. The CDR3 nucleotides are TGCGCCAGCAGCGAGGGGACTAGCGGGGGGATCACAGATACGCAGTATTTT. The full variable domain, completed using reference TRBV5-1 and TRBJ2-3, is KAGVTQTPRYLIKTRGQQVTLSCSPISGHRSVSWYQQTPGQGLQFLFEYFSETQRNKGNFPGRFSGRQFSNSRSEMNVSTLELGDSALYLCASSEGTSGGITDTQYFGPGTRLTVL.

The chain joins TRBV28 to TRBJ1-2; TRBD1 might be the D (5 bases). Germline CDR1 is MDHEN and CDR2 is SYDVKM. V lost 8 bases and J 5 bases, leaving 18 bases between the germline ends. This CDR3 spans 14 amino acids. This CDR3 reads CASSWKGRMYGYTF. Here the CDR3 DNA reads TGTGCCAGCTCTTGGAAGGGGAGGATGTATGGCTACACCTTC.

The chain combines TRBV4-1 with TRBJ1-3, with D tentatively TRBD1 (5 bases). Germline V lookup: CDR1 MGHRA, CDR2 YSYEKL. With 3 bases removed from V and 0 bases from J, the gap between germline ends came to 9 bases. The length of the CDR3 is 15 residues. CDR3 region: CASSQLRGSGNTIYF. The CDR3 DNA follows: TGCGCCAGCAGCCAGTTAAGGGGCTCTGGAAACACCATATATTTT.

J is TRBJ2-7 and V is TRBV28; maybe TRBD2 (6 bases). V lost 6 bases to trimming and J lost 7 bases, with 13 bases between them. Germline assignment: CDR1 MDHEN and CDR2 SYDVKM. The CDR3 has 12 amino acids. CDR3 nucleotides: TGTGCCAGCAGGGTCAGTGGGGGGGAGCAGTACTTC. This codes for CASRVSGGEQYF.

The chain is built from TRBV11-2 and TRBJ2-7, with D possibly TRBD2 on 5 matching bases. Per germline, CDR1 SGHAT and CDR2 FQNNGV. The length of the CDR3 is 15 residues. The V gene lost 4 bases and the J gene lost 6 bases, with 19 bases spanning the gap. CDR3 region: CASSSQPASLGEQYF. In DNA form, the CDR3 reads TGTGCCAGCAGCTCTCAACCGGCTAGCCTAGGCGAGCAGTACTTC.

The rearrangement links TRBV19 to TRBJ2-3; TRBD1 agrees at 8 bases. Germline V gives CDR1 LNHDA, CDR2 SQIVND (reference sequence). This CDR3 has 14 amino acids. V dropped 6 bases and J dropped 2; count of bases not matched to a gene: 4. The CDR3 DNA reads TGTGCCAGTAGATGGACAGGGACCACAGATACGCAGTATTTT. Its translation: CASRWTGTTDTQYF. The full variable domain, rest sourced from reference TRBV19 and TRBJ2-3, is DGGITQSPKYLFRKEGQNVTLSCEQNLNHDAMYWYRQDPGQGLRLIYYSQIVNDFQKGDIAEGYSVSREKKESFPLTVTSAQKNPTAFYLCASRWTGTTDTQYFGPGTRLTVL.